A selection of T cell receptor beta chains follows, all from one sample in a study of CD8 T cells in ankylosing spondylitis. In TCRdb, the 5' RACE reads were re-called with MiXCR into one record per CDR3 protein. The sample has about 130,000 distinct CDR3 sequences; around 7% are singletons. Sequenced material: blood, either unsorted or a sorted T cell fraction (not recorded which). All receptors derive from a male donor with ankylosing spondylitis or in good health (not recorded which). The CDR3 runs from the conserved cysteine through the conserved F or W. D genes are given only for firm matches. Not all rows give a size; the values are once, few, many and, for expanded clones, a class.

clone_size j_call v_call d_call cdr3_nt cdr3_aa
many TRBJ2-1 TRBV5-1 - TGCGCCAGCAGCTTGCCGGGGAGCTCCTACAATGAGCAGTTCTTC CASSLPGSSYNEQFF
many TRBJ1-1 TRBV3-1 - TGTGCCAGCAGCCAAGACAGGGCGGGTCCCTCTGAAGCTTTCTTT CASSQDRAGPSEAFF
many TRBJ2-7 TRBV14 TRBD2 TGTGCCAGCAGCAAAAGACTAGCGGCGAGCTCCTACGAGCAGTACTTC CASSKRLAASSYEQYF
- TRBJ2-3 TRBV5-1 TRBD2 TGCGCCAGCAGCAATCGACTAGCGGGGGGCACAGATACGCAGTATTTT CASSNRLAGGTDTQYF
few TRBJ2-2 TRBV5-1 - TGCGCCAGCAGTGGGCTAGCGTTGAACACCGGGGAGCTGTTTTTT CASSGLALNTGELFF
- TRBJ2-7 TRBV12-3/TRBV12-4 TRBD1 TGTGCCAGCGGACAGGGAGAAATCAGCGAGCAGTACTTC CASGQGEISEQYF
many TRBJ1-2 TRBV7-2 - TGTGCCAGCAGCTCCCTGGGGGGGTCTAACTATGGCTACACCTTC CASSSLGGSNYGYTF
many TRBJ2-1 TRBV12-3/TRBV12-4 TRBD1 TGTGCCAGCAGTTTAGTGGGGGGCGACAGGGGGCGTATGAATGAGCAGTTCTTC CASSLVGGDRGRMNEQFF
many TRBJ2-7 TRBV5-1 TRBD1 TGCGCCAGCAGCTTATCCGGGACAGGGGACGAGCAGTACTTC CASSLSGTGDEQYF
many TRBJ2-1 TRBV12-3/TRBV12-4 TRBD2 TGTGCCAGCAGTTTAGATGAACTAGCGGTGGTCAATGAGCAGTTCTTC CASSLDELAVVNEQFF
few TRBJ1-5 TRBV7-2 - TGTGCCAGCAGCTTAGGGGTGGCAGGGAGGCAGCCCCAGCATTTT CASSLGVAGRQPQHF
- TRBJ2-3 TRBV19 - TGTGCCAGTAGACAGGGTGCTAGCACAGATACGCAGTATTTT CASRQGASTDTQYF
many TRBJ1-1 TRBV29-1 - TGCAGCGTCGGCACTGAAGCTTTCTTT CSVGTEAFF
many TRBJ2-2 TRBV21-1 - TGTGCCAGCAGCTCCGGGTGGGAACTACCCGGGGAGCTGTTTTTT CASSSGWELPGELFF
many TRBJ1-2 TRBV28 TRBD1 TGTGCCAGCAGTACAAATCCCGGGGCAGGGGGCGGCACCTTC CASSTNPGAGGGTF
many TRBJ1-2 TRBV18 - TGTGCCAGCTCACCACCTGGCGGGGGTGGCTACACCTTC CASSPPGGGGYTF
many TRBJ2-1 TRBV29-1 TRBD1 TGCAGCGTTGTTAATCCAGGACAGGGGTCTTCCTACAATGAGCAGTTCTTC CSVVNPGQGSSYNEQFF
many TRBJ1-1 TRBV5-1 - TGCGCCAGCAGCTGGAACGTCTTGAACACTGAAGCTTTCTTT CASSWNVLNTEAFF
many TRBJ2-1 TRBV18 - TGTGCCAGCTCACCCTACGATGGGATGAATGAGCAGTTCTTC CASSPYDGMNEQFF
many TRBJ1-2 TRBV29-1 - TGCAGCGTTGATAGTGACGGGCAAGGGATCGTGTCCTATGGCTACACCTTC CSVDSDGQGIVSYGYTF
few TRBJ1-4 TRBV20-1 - TGCAGTGCCAGCGCGGGGGGAGGCCTGTTTTTT CSASAGGGLFF
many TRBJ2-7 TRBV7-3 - TGTGCCAGCAGCCCAAAGGGGACCTACGAGCAGTACTTC CASSPKGTYEQYF
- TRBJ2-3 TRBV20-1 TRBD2 TGCAGTGCTAGACCGGGACTAGCGGGGGTGAGCACAGATACGCAGTATTTT CSARPGLAGVSTDTQYF
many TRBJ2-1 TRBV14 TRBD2 TGTGCCAGCAGCCAAGATCAGACTAGCGGGTACAATGAGCAGTTCTTC CASSQDQTSGYNEQFF
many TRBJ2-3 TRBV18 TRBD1 TGTGCCAGCTCACCGACAGGGGCCACAGATACGCAGTATTTT CASSPTGATDTQYF
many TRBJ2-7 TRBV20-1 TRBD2 TGCAGTGCTTGGAAGGGTACTAGCGGCTACGAGCAGTACTTC CSAWKGTSGYEQYF